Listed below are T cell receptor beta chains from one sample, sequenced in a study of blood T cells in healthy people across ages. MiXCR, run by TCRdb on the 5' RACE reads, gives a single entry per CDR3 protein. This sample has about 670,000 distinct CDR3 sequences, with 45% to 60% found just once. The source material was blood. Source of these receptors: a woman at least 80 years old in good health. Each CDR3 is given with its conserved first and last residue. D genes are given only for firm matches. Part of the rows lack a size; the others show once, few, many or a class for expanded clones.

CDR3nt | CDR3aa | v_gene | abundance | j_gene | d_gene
TGTGCCAGCAGTCCTGGGGAACAGGGGGCTCCCTTCCATACGCAGTATTTT | CASSPGEQGAPFHTQYF | TRBV28 | few | TRBJ2-3 | TRBD1
TGTGCCAGCAGCCAAGAGCTAAGCGGGAACACCAATGAGCAGTTCTTC | CASSQELSGNTNEQFF | TRBV4-2 | many | TRBJ2-1 | TRBD2
TGCAGTGCTAAGACTAACGGGGGTCGGGAGACCCAGTACTTC | CSAKTNGGRETQYF | TRBV20-1 | NA | TRBJ2-5 | NA
TGCAGTGCTAGAGGAAAGGACAGCTATGGCTACACCTTC | CSARGKDSYGYTF | TRBV20-1 | NA | TRBJ1-2 | NA
TGTGCCAGCTCACCACTTATTGTACAACATACGCAGTATTTT | CASSPLIVQHTQYF | TRBV18 | NA | TRBJ2-3 | NA
TGTGCCGGCAGCCCGGACAGGAACAATGAAAAACTGTTTTTT | CAGSPDRNNEKLFF | TRBV11-2 | NA | TRBJ1-4 | TRBD1
TGTGCCAGCAGTGCTGACGGGACACTTGCCTACAATGAGCAGTTCTTC | CASSADGTLAYNEQFF | TRBV12-3/TRBV12-4 | NA | TRBJ2-1 | NA
TGTGCCAGCCAACAACCTCGAGGAATAGATACGCAGTATTTT | CASQQPRGIDTQYF | TRBV28 | many | TRBJ2-3 | NA
TGCAGCGGAGCCGGGACTGCCTCCTACAATGAGCAGTTCTTC | CSGAGTASYNEQFF | TRBV29-1 | NA | TRBJ2-1 | NA
TGCAGCGTTGAAGTCCCCCCAGATACGCAGTATTTT | CSVEVPPDTQYF | TRBV29-1 | NA | TRBJ2-3 | NA
TGTGCCAGCAGTCCCCCGGGACCAAATTTGGACGAGCAGTACTTC | CASSPPGPNLDEQYF | TRBV28 | NA | TRBJ2-7 | NA
TGTGCCAGCAGCTTAGCGTCGGAAATCTATGGCTACACCTTC | CASSLASEIYGYTF | TRBV7-2 | NA | TRBJ1-2 | NA
TGTGCCAGCAGCCAAAATACAGGGGCCCTCACAGATACGCAGTATTTT | CASSQNTGALTDTQYF | TRBV4-2 | many | TRBJ2-3 | TRBD1
TGTGCCAGCAGTTTTGACCAGTCCTATGGCTACACCTTC | CASSFDQSYGYTF | TRBV12-3/TRBV12-4 | few | TRBJ1-2 | NA
TGTGCCAGCAGCTTAAGTATGATCGACTACGAGCAGTACTTC | CASSLSMIDYEQYF | TRBV7-9 | NA | TRBJ2-7 | NA
TGTGCCAGCAGCGGCACTGCAGGCGGCTATGGCTACACCTTC | CASSGTAGGYGYTF | TRBV7-2 | NA | TRBJ1-2 | NA
TGTGCCAGCAGGACAGGCGTCGATGGCTACACCTTC | CASRTGVDGYTF | TRBV27 | NA | TRBJ1-2 | NA
TGCGCCAGCAGCTTTGGTGGGTCTAGCACAGATACGCAGTATTTT | CASSFGGSSTDTQYF | TRBV5-1 | once | TRBJ2-3 | NA
TGCAGTGCTAGAGGGAAGGGTTTCACAGATACGCAGTATTTT | CSARGKGFTDTQYF | TRBV20-1 | NA | TRBJ2-3 | NA
TGTGCCATCAGTGAGTACGGGACAGGCGGCACAGATACGCAGTATTTT | CAISEYGTGGTDTQYF | TRBV10-3 | NA | TRBJ2-3 | TRBD1
TGTGCCAGCAGTTTGTCTAGCGGGAGGGTTGAGCAGTTCTTC | CASSLSSGRVEQFF | TRBV7-2 | many | TRBJ2-1 | TRBD2
TGCGCCAGCAGCCGCTATGAGAGCTCCTACAATGAGCAGTTCTTC | CASSRYESSYNEQFF | TRBV5-1 | many | TRBJ2-1 | NA
TGTGCCACCAGCACCCTAGAGCGGAGGCGGAATGAGCAGTTCTTC | CATSTLERRRNEQFF | TRBV15 | NA | TRBJ2-1 | NA
TGTGCCACCAGTGAAACGGGACAGCCCCAGCATTTT | CATSETGQPQHF | TRBV24-1 | few | TRBJ1-5 | NA
TGCAGCGTAGCCACCACGGTATATGGCTACACCTTC | CSVATTVYGYTF | TRBV29-1 | NA | TRBJ1-2 | NA
TGCGCCAGCAGCGAGGGACAGCCTTTTTGGACTGAAGCTTTCTTT | CASSEGQPFWTEAFF | TRBV5-1 | NA | TRBJ1-1 | TRBD1
TGTGCCAGCAGCGGTAGCGGGCTTAACACCGGGGAGCTGTTTTTT | CASSGSGLNTGELFF | TRBV7-9 | few | TRBJ2-2 | TRBD2
TGCGCCAGCAGCCAAGATCAGGCAGGAGATTTCTACGAGCAGTACTTC | CASSQDQAGDFYEQYF | TRBV4-1 | many | TRBJ2-7 | NA
TGCAGCGTTATGGGACTAGCGTTTTCCCCCGATACGCAGTATTTT | CSVMGLAFSPDTQYF | TRBV29-1 | NA | TRBJ2-3 | TRBD2
TGTGCCAGCACATACGGGGAACTGCGGGGCTACACCTTC | CASTYGELRGYTF | TRBV7-9 | NA | TRBJ1-2 | NA
TGTGCCAGCTCTCGACTAGCCACAGGGGCACCCTACGAGCAGTACTTC | CASSRLATGAPYEQYF | TRBV18 | few | TRBJ2-7 | NA
TGTGCCGCTAGCGGGAAGTCCTACAATGAGCAGTTCTTC | CAASGKSYNEQFF | TRBV12-3/TRBV12-4 | NA | TRBJ2-1 | TRBD2
TGTGCCAGCAGCCAAGAAGAAGCGGGGGGGAAGAGCACAGATACGCAGTATTTT | CASSQEEAGGKSTDTQYF | TRBV3-1 | NA | TRBJ2-3 | TRBD2
TGTGCCAGCAGTCCCCTTACTCAGGCCGGGGATGAGACCCAGTACTTC | CASSPLTQAGDETQYF | TRBV2 | many | TRBJ2-5 | NA
TGTGCCAGCACTCCCCCCTCGGGCAATGAGCAGTTCTTC | CASTPPSGNEQFF | TRBV27 | many | TRBJ2-1 | NA
TGTGCCAGTAGTATAAGACGGGACAGGGCTGCGGATCAGCCCCAGCATTTT | CASSIRRDRAADQPQHF | TRBV19 | few | TRBJ1-5 | TRBD1
TGTGCCAGCACCGGAAGACGGGGTGGCTACACCTTC | CASTGRRGGYTF | TRBV6-5 | many | TRBJ1-2 | NA
TGTGCCAGCAGCCATGGCCGTCCGGGAGATACGCAGTATTTT | CASSHGRPGDTQYF | TRBV3-1 | NA | TRBJ2-3 | NA
TGTGCCAGCAGCCGCTTCCAGACTAGCGGGACTAATGAGCAGTTCTTC | CASSRFQTSGTNEQFF | TRBV11-2 | many | TRBJ2-1 | TRBD2
TGTGCCAGCAGCCCCCGTTCGGGTACCTACGAGCAGTACTTC | CASSPRSGTYEQYF | TRBV6-5 | NA | TRBJ2-7 | NA
TGCGCCAGCAGCCAAGACGGGACAGCGGCCCGGCCCCAGCATTTT | CASSQDGTAARPQHF | TRBV4-3 | few | TRBJ1-5 | TRBD1
TGTGCCAGCTCACCACGACAGTTCTATGGCTACACCTTC | CASSPRQFYGYTF | TRBV18 | NA | TRBJ1-2 | NA
TGTGCCAGCAGTCGTACAGTACGGGATACGCAGTATTTT | CASSRTVRDTQYF | TRBV6-5 | once | TRBJ2-3 | NA
TGCAGTGCACCTGGACAGTCAAACACTGAAGCTTTCTTT | CSAPGQSNTEAFF | TRBV20-1 | NA | TRBJ1-1 | NA
TGTGCCAGCAGCCATTGGGACAGGGGAAGGAATGAGCGGTTCTTC | CASSHWDRGRNERFF | TRBV3-1 | NA | TRBJ2-1 | TRBD1